This TCR beta chain originates from a study of T cells in localized non-small cell lung cancer. The study's findings and limits: Analysis by sequencing included only one tumor region, so heterogeneity remains possible. The highest T cell clonality was in uninvolved adjacent lung, above tumor.

A remark on this clone: Its antigen remains unknown.

Here immunoSEQ multiplex PCR was the method, and the copy in TCRdb shows in-frame clones only, minus some. The sample consists of around 100,000 clones, 87% of them appearing once. This TCR derives from a man between 40 and 69 years old with stage I squamous cell lung carcinoma. The sequencing used peripheral blood, collected before any cancer treatment.

CDR3 sequence reads: CASSLEGVGSSNTGELFF. The CDR3 coding sequence is TGCGCCAGCAGCTTGGAAGGGGTAGGCAGTTCGAACACCGGGGAGCTGTTTTTT. The chain recombines TRBV5-1 with TRBJ2-2; maybe TRBD1 (5 bases). CDR1 is SGHRS, CDR2 YFSETQ, per germline. Trimming shortened V by 0 bases and J by 0 bases, and 15 bases separated the two germline ends. The CDR3 is made up of 18 amino acids.